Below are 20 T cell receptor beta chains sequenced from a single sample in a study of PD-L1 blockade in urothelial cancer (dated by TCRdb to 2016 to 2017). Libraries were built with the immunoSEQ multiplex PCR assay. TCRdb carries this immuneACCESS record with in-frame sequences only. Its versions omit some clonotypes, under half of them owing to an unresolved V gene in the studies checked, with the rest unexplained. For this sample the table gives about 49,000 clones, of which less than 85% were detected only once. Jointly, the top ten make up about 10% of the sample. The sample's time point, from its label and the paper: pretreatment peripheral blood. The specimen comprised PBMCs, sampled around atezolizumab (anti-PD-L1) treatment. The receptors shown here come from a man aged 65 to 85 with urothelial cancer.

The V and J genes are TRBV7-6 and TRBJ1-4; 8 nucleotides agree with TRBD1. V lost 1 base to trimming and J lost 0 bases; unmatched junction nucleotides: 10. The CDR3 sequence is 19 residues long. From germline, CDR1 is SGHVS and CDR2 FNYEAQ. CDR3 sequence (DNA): TGTGCCAGCAGCTTAGGGGTGGGGGGACAGGCCGCAACTAATGAAAAACTGTTTTTT. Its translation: CASSLGVGGQAATNEKLFF.

The CDR3 here is CASSIAGTQTNEQFF. The CDR3 DNA is TGTGCCAGCAGTATAGCTGGGACACAAACTAATGAGCAGTTCTTC. The rearrangement links TRBV28 to TRBJ2-1, with a weak D call TRBD1 (6 bases). The CDR3 is 15 amino acids. The ends were cut back, 5 bases at V and 7 bases at J, with 18 bases in the middle. CDR1 and CDR2 from the germline V gene are MDHEN and SYDVKM.

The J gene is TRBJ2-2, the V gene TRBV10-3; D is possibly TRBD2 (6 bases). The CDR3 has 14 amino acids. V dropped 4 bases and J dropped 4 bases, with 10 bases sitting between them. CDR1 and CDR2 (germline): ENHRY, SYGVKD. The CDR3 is CAISGLGSTGELFF. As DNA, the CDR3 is TGTGCCATCAGTGGACTAGGAAGCACCGGGGAGCTGTTTTTT.

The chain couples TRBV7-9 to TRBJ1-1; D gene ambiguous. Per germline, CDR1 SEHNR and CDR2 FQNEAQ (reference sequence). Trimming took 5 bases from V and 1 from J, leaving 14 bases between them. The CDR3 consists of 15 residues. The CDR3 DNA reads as TGTGCCAGCAGCCTACCCTTCCGACAGAACACTGAAGCTTTCTTT. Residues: CASSLPFRQNTEAFF.

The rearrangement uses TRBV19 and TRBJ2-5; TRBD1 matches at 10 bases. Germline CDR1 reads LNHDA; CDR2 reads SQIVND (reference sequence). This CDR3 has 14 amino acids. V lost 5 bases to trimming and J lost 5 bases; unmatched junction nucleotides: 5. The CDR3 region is CASSLGQGRETQYF. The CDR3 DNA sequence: TGTGCCAGTAGTCTGGGACAGGGGAGGGAGACCCAGTACTTC.

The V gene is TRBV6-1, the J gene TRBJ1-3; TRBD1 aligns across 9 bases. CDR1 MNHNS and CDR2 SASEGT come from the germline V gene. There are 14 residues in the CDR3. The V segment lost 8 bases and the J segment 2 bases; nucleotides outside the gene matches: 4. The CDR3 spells CASQTGGAGNTIYF. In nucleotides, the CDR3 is TGTGCCAGCCAGACAGGGGGAGCTGGAAACACCATATATTTT.

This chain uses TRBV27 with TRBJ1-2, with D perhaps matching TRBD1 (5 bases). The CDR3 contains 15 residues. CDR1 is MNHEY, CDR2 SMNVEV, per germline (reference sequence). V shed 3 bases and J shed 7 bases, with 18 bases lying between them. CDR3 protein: CASSFGSGSVSGYTF. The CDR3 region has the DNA TGTGCCAGCAGTTTCGGGTCAGGGTCGGTCTCTGGCTACACCTTC.

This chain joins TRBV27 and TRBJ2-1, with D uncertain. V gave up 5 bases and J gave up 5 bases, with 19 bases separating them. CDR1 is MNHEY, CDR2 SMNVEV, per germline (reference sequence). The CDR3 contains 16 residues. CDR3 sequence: CASSEVGLRSDNEQFF. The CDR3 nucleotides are TGTGCCAGCAGTGAGGTAGGCCTACGATCGGACAATGAGCAGTTCTTC.

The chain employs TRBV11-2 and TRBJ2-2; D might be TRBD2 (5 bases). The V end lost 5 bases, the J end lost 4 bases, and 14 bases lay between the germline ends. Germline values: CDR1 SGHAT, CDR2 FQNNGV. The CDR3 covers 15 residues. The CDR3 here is CASSPETGITGELFF. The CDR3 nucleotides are TGTGCCAGCAGCCCCGAGACGGGAATCACCGGGGAGCTGTTTTTT. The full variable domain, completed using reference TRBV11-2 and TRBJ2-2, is EAGVAQSPRYKIIEKRQSVAFWCNPISGHATLYWYQQILGQGPKLLIQFQNNGVVDDSQLPKDRFSAERLKGVDSTLKIQPAKLEDSAVYLCASSPETGITGELFFGEGSRLTVL.

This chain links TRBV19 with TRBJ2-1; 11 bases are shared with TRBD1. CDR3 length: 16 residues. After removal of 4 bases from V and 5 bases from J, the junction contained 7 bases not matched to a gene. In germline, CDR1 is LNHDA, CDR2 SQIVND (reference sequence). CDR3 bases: TGTGCCAGTAGTAAAAGGGACAGGGGGGAGAACAATGAGCAGTTCTTC. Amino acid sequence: CASSKRDRGENNEQFF.

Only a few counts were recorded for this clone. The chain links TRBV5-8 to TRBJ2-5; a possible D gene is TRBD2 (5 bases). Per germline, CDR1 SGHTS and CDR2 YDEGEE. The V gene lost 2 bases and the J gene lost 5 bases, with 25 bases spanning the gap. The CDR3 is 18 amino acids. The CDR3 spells CASSLTLSSDGVMETQYF. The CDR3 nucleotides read TGTGCCAGCAGCTTAACCCTTTCATCCGACGGGGTAATGGAGACCCAGTACTTC.

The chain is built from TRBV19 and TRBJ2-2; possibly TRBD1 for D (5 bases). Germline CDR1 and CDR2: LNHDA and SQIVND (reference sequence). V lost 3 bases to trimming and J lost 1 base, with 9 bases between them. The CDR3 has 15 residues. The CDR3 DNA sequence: TGTGCCAGTAGTATCGACAGAAAGAACACCGGGGAGCTGTTTTTT. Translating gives CASSIDRKNTGELFF.

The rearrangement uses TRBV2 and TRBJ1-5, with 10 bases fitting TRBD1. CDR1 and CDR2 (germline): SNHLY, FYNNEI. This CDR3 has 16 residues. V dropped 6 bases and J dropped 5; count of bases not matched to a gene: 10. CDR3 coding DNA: TGTGCCAGCAGACCGTCGGGGGACAGGGGATATCAGCCCCAGCATTTT. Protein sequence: CASRPSGDRGYQPQHF. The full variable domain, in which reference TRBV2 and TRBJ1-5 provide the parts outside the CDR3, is EPEVTQTPSHQVTQMGQEVILRCVPISNHLYFYWYRQILGQKVEFLVSFYNNEISEKSEIFDDQFSVERPDGSNFTLKIRSTKLEDSAMYFCASRPSGDRGYQPQHFGDGTRLSIL.

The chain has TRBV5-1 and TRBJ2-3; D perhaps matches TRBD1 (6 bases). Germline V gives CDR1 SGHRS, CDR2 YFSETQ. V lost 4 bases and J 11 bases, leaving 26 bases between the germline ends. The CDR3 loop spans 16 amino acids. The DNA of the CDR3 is TGCGCCAGCAGCCCGAGGACAGACGTATCCCAAATAATGCAGTATTTT. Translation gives CASSPRTDVSQIMQYF.

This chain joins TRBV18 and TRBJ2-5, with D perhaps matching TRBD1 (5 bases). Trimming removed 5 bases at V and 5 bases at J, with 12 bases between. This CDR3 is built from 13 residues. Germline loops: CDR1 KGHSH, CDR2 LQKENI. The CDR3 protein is CASSATAGETQYF. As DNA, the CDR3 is TGTGCCAGCTCAGCGACAGCAGGGGAGACCCAGTACTTC.

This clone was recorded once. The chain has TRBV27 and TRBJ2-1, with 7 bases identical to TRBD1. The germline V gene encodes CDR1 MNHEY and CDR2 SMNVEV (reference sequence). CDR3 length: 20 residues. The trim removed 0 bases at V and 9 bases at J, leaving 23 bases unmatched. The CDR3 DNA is TGTGCCAGCAGTTTATCCCCCGGGAACGTGGAGACAGGGTATAATGGTGAGCAGTTCTTC. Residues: CASSLSPGNVETGYNGEQFF.

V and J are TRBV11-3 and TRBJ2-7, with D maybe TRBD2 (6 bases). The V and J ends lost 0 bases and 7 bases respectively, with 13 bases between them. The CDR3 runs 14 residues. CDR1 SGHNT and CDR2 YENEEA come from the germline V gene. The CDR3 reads CASSLDRTAGEQYF. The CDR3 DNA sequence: TGTGCCAGCAGCTTAGACCGGACGGCGGGAGAGCAGTACTTC.

CDR3 amino acids: CASSSSGSLETQYF. DNA of the CDR3: TGTGCCAGCAGTTCCAGCGGCTCCTTGGAGACCCAGTACTTC. The genes are TRBV6-6 and TRBJ2-5, with a possible D match to TRBD2 (5 bases). Germline loops: CDR1 MNHNY, CDR2 SVGAGI (reference sequence). Trimming removed 4 bases from V and 5 bases from J, with 14 bases in between. The CDR3 covers 14 residues.

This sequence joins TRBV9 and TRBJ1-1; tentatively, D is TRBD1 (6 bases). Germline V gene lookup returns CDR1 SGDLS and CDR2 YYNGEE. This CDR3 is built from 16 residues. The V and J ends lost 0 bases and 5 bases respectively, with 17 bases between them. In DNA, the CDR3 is TGTGCCAGCAGCGTAGGGATCAGGGGCGGTGAAACTGAAGCTTTCTTT. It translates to CASSVGIRGGETEAFF. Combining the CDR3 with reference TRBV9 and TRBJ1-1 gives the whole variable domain DSGVTQTPKHLITATGQRVTLRCSPRSGDLSVYWYQQSLDQGLQFLIQYYNGEERAKGNILERFSAQQFPDLHSELNLSSLELGDSALYFCASSVGIRGGETEAFFGQGTRLTVV.

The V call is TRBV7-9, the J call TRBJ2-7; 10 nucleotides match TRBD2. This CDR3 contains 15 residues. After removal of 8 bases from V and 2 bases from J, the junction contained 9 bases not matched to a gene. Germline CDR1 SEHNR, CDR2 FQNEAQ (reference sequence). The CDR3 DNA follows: TGTGCCAGCTCACCTAGCGGGAGTAAGACCTACGAGCAGTACTTC. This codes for CASSPSGSKTYEQYF. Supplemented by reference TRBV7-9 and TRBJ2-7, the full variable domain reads DTGVSQNPRHKITKRGQNVTFRCDPISEHNRLYWYRQTLGQGPEFLTYFQNEAQLEKSRLLSDRFSAERPKGSFSTLEIQRTEQGDSAMYLCASSPSGSKTYEQYFGPGTRLTVT.